Listed here are 13 T cell receptor beta chains from one sample, sequenced in a study of cytomegalovirus exposure and HLA in healthy donors. The study ran its PCR with 60 Vbeta and 13 Jbeta primers. The protocol was immunoSEQ multiplex PCR, while the TCRdb copy is restricted to in-frame clones and leaves out a portion. The table includes roughly 80,000 clones, roughly two thirds detected once. Sequencing was performed on PBMCs. These receptor sequences come from a woman in her forties or fifties in good health and CMV-seropositive.

This clone showed up just a few times. The chain couples TRBV6-1 to TRBJ1-3; 10 bases agree with TRBD1. The CDR3 has 17 amino acids. CDR1 is MNHNS, CDR2 SASEGT, per germline. V dropped 0 bases and J dropped 4; count of bases not matched to a gene: 6. The CDR3 sequence: CASSEAPGTGAGNTIYF. In nucleotides, the CDR3 is TGTGCCAGCAGTGAAGCCCCCGGGACAGGGGCCGGAAACACCATATATTTT.

The chain has TRBV5-4 and TRBJ2-1, with 9 bases aligning to TRBD1. V was clipped by 4 bases and J by 5 bases; unmatched bases: 10. The CDR3 totals 16 residues. Germline V gene lookup returns CDR1 SGHNT and CDR2 YYREEE (reference sequence). CDR3 sequence: CASSPPPGQGNNEQFF. As DNA, the CDR3 is TGTGCCAGCAGCCCCCCCCCGGGACAGGGAAACAATGAGCAGTTCTTC.

V gene TRBV5-1 combines with J gene TRBJ1-6, with a possible D match to TRBD1 (5 bases). V lost 4 bases and J lost 7, with 9 bases in between. Germline CDR1 SGHRS, CDR2 YFSETQ. The CDR3 covers 13 residues. In DNA, the CDR3 is TGCGCCAGCAGCGACAGAGAGAATTCACCCCTCCACTTT. Its translation: CASSDRENSPLHF.

This chain links TRBV2 with TRBJ2-7; a weak D match, TRBD1 (6 bases). In germline, CDR1 is SNHLY, CDR2 FYNNEI. The CDR3 runs to 13 residues. Trimming removed 6 bases from V and 0 bases from J, with 9 bases in between. The CDR3 sequence: CASSDRSSYEQYF. The CDR3 DNA follows: TGTGCCAGCAGCGACAGGAGCTCCTACGAGCAGTACTTC.

The gene calls are TRBV30 and TRBJ1-2; 7 bases are shared with TRBD1. Trimming removed 3 bases from V and 4 bases from J; junction bases left unmatched: 11. Germline assignment: CDR1 GTSNPN and CDR2 SVGIG (reference sequence). The CDR3 is made up of 15 amino acids. CDR3 sequence (DNA): TGTGCCTGGAGCCGGACCGGGACAGTATCCTATGGCTACACCTTC. Protein product: CAWSRTGTVSYGYTF.

V and J are TRBV5-8 and TRBJ2-1; D might be TRBD2 (6 bases). V dropped 0 bases and J dropped 2 bases, with 21 bases sitting between them. Germline V gene sequence: CDR1 SGHTS, CDR2 YDEGEE. The CDR3 is made up of 19 amino acids. This chain's CDR3 is CASSLGFTTWDWAYNEQFF. In nucleotides, the CDR3 is TGTGCCAGCAGCTTGGGATTCACTACTTGGGACTGGGCCTACAATGAGCAGTTCTTC. Full variable domain (missing parts from reference TRBV5-8 and TRBJ2-1): EAGVTQSPTHLIKTRGQQATLRCSPISGHTSVYWYQQALGLGLQFLLWYDEGEERNRGNFPPRFSGRQFPNYSSELNVNALELEDSALYLCASSLGFTTWDWAYNEQFFGPGTRLTVL.

V usage is TRBV29-1 and J usage is TRBJ2-2, with D possibly matching TRBD2 (5 bases). The V end was cut by 3 bases, the J end by 1 base, with 18 bases between. The germline gives CDR1 SQVTM, CDR2 ANQGSEA. The CDR3 has 17 residues. DNA of the CDR3: TGCAGCGTTGATAAGGAAACGCGGGCCCTGAACACCGGGGAGCTGTTTTTT. It specifies CSVDKETRALNTGELFF.

The chain has TRBV2 and TRBJ1-5; TRBD1 is a possible D gene (6 bases). Germline V gives CDR1 SNHLY, CDR2 FYNNEI. This CDR3 is built from 17 residues. Trimming took off 0 bases at V and 6 bases at J, with 18 bases between the two ends. The CDR3 loop reads CASSEAGIVQGSQPQHF. The CDR3 region has the DNA TGTGCCAGCAGTGAAGCGGGGATCGTGCAGGGGAGTCAGCCCCAGCATTTT.

This chain joins TRBV7-3 and TRBJ2-1; D gene unclear. The CDR3 runs 12 residues. V was trimmed by 5 bases and J by 5 bases, leaving 7 bases between them. Germline V gives CDR1 SGHTA, CDR2 FQGTGA. The CDR3 is CASSGGHNEQFF. The CDR3 DNA reads as TGTGCCAGCAGCGGTGGGCACAATGAGCAGTTCTTC.

The chain combines TRBV28 with TRBJ1-5, with 9 nucleotides matching TRBD1. The CDR3 spans 20 residues. The ends lost 4 bases at V and 1 base at J; junction bases unmatched: 17. Germline loops: CDR1 MDHEN, CDR2 SYDVKM. DNA of the CDR3: TGTGCCAGCAGTTCACCCTCAACAGGGGGCGCCGGGAGGAGCAATCAGCCCCAGCATTTT. Translation gives CASSSPSTGGAGRSNQPQHF.

The rearrangement joins TRBV6-5 to TRBJ2-7, with a possible D match to TRBD1 (5 bases). The germline V gene encodes CDR1 MNHEY and CDR2 SVGAGI. V was cut by 2 bases and J by 0 bases, with 14 bases left in between. This CDR3 has 16 residues. CDR3 sequence: CASSYTPHRNSYEQYF. In DNA, the CDR3 is TGTGCCAGCAGTTACACCCCCCACAGGAACTCCTACGAGCAGTACTTC.

The chain has TRBV7-9 and TRBJ2-6; no definite D call. This CDR3 comprises 17 residues. V was pared by 0 bases and J by 4 bases, with 13 bases between. CDR1 and CDR2 (germline): SEHNR, FQNEAQ (reference sequence). The CDR3 nucleotides read TGTGCCAGCAGCTTAGCGCGGAGTACTGCCGGGGCCAACGTCCTGACTTTC. This sequence encodes CASSLARSTAGANVLTF.

The V gene is TRBV10-3, the J gene TRBJ2-3; 7 nucleotides agree with TRBD1. The CDR3 loop spans 15 amino acids. Germline V gene sequence: CDR1 ENHRY, CDR2 SYGVKD. J lost 6 bases, V lost 7 bases, and 13 bases had no gene match. CDR3 sequence (DNA): TGTGCCATCACTGACAGGGCGAGAGTGTCGGATACGCAGTATTTT. Protein sequence: CAITDRARVSDTQYF.